The TCR beta chain described here comes from a study of T cell responses to AZD1222 COVID-19 vaccine. Generated by immunoSEQ multiplex PCR, the TCRdb table keeps only in-frame clones and is missing some. This sample has 120,000 or so clones; 75% to 90% occur once, and the top ten carry about 1.5%. CDR1 SEHNR and CDR2 FQNEAQ come from the germline V gene (reference sequence). Trimming pared 5 bases from V and 5 bases from J, leaving 13 bases between. This CDR3 is 15 amino acids long. The rearrangement uses TRBV7-9 and TRBJ1-6; unclear D gene. This TCR was sampled from an adult in good health. Sequences were derived from peripheral blood, sampled on day 0 of AZD1222 vaccination. DNA of the CDR3: TGTGCCAGCAGCCCAAGGGCAGACAATAATTCACCCCTCCACTTT. Amino acids: CASSPRADNNSPLHF. Looking up the rest from reference TRBV7-9 and TRBJ1-6 gives the full variable domain: DTGVSQNPRHKITKRGQNVTFRCDPISEHNRLYWYRQTLGQGPEFLTYFQNEAQLEKSRLLSDRFSAERPKGSFSTLEIQRTEQGDSAMYLCASSPRADNNSPLHFGNGTRLTVT.